This T cell receptor beta chain originates from a study of blood T cell repertoires in COVID-19. TCRdb's copy holds only in-frame clones and misses some; the assay was immunoSEQ multiplex PCR. The sample has 180,000 or so clones; 65% to 85% are singletons. Germline loops: CDR1 MDHEN, CDR2 SYDVKM. The CDR3 length is 16 residues. Trimming cost V 3 bases and J 4 bases; bases outside gene matches: 7. The sequence came from a woman in her sixties or seventies who had recovered from COVID-19. Sequencing used PBMCs or T cells enriched from blood (not recorded which). The V gene is TRBV28, the J gene TRBJ1-4, with 8 bases that match TRBD1. As DNA, the CDR3 is TGTGCCAGCAGTTTTACAGGGGGGCACAATAATGAAAAACTGTTTTTT. It codes for CASSFTGGHNNEKLFF.